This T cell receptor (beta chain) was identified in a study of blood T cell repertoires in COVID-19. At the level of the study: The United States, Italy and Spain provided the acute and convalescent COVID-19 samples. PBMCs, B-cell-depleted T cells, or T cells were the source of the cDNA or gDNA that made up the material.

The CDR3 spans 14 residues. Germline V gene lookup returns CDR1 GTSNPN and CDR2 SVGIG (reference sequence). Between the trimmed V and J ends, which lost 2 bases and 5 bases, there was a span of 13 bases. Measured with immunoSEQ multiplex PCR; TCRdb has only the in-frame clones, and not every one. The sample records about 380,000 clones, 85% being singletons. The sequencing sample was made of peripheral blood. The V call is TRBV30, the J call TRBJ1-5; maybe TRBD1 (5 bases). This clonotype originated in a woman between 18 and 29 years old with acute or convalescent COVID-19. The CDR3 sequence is CAWSSPTDYQPQHF. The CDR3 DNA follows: TGTGCCTGGAGTAGCCCGACAGATTATCAGCCCCAGCATTTT.